This T cell receptor beta chain was found in a study of blood T cell repertoires in COVID-19. Produced via immunoSEQ multiplex PCR; TCRdb's table is partial and in-frame only. The repertoire has about 150,000 clones, about 79% of them found once; the top ten carry about 8.9%. V was pared by 1 base and J by 5 bases, with 4 bases of the junction left unmatched. From germline, CDR1 is SGHVS and CDR2 FQNEAQ. The CDR3 spans 16 residues. The chain is built from TRBV7-8 and TRBJ2-1; 11 bases are shared with TRBD2. The sample consisted of peripheral blood. This receptor was identified in a woman aged 45-60 years with acute or convalescent COVID-19. The CDR3 reads CASSLVAGGRDNEQFF. In nucleotides, the CDR3 is TGTGCCAGCAGCTTAGTAGCGGGGGGGCGGGACAATGAGCAGTTCTTC.